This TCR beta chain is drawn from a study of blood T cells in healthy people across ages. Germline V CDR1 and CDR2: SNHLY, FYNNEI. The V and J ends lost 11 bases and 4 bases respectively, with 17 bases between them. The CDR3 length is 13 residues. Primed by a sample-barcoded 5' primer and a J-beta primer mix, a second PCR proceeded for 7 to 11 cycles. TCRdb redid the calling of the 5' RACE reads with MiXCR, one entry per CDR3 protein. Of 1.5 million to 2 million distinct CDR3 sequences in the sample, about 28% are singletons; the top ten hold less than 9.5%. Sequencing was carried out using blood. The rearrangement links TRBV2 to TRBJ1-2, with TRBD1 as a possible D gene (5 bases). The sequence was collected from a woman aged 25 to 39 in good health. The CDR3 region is CAFAREQGYGYTF. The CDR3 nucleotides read TGTGCCTTCGCGCGGGAGCAGGGCTATGGCTACACCTTC.